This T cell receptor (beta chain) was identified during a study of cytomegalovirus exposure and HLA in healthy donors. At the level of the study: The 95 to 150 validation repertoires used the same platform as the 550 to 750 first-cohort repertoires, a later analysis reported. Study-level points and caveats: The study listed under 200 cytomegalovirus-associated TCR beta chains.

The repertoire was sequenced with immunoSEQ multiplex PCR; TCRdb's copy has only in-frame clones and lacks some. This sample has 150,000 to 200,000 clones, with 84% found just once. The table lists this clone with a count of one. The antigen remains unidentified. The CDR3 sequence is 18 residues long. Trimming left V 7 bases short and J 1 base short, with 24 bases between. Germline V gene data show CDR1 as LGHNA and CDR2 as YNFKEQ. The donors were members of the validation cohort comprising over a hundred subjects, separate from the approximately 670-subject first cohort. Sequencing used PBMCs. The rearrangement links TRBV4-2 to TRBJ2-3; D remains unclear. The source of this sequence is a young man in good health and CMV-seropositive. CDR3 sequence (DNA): TGTGCCAGCACTAAAAATTCGGTCGGCGGAGAGGGCACAGATACGCAGTATTTT. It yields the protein CASTKNSVGGEGTDTQYF.